This paragraph reports one T cell receptor beta chain. The data were obtained in a study of blood T cell repertoires in COVID-19. At the level of the study: Samples of COVID-19 (acute and convalescent) were obtained from the United States, Italy and Spain. Sources were T cells, B-cell-depleted T cells, or PBMCs; the material itself was cDNA or gDNA.

Seattle's enrolled individuals joined amid active infection and were then monitored longitudinally. Unmatched junction bases numbered 2, after V lost 3 bases and J lost 10 bases. The CDR3 sequence is 11 residues long. Germline CDR1 and CDR2: ENHRY and SYGVKD. The assay was immunoSEQ multiplex PCR, and TCRdb's table has in-frame clones only and misses some. The profile shows about 220,000 clones, roughly 80% of them singletons. What was sequenced was peripheral blood. V usage is TRBV10-3 and J usage is TRBJ2-7; 8 bases match TRBD1. This clonotype was sampled from a woman in her seventies with COVID-19, enrolled during active disease. As DNA, the CDR3 is TGTGCCATCAGTGATGGACAGGGACAGTACTTC. It codes for CAISDGQGQYF.